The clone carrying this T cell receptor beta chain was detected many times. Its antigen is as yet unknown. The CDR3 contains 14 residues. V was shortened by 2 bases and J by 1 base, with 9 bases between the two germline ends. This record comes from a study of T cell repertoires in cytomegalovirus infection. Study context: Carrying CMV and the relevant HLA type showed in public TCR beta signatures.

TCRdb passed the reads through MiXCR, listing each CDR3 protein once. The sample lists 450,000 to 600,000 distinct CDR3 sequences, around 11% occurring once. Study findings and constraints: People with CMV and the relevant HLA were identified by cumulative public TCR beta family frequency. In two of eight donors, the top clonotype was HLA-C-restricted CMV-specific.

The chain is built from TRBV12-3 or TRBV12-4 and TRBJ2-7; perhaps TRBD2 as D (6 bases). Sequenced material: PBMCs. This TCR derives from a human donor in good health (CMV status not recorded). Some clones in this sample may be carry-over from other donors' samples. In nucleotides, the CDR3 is TGTGCCAGCAGTTTACCGGGGGTTTCCTACGAGCAGTACTTC. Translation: CASSLPGVSYEQYF.